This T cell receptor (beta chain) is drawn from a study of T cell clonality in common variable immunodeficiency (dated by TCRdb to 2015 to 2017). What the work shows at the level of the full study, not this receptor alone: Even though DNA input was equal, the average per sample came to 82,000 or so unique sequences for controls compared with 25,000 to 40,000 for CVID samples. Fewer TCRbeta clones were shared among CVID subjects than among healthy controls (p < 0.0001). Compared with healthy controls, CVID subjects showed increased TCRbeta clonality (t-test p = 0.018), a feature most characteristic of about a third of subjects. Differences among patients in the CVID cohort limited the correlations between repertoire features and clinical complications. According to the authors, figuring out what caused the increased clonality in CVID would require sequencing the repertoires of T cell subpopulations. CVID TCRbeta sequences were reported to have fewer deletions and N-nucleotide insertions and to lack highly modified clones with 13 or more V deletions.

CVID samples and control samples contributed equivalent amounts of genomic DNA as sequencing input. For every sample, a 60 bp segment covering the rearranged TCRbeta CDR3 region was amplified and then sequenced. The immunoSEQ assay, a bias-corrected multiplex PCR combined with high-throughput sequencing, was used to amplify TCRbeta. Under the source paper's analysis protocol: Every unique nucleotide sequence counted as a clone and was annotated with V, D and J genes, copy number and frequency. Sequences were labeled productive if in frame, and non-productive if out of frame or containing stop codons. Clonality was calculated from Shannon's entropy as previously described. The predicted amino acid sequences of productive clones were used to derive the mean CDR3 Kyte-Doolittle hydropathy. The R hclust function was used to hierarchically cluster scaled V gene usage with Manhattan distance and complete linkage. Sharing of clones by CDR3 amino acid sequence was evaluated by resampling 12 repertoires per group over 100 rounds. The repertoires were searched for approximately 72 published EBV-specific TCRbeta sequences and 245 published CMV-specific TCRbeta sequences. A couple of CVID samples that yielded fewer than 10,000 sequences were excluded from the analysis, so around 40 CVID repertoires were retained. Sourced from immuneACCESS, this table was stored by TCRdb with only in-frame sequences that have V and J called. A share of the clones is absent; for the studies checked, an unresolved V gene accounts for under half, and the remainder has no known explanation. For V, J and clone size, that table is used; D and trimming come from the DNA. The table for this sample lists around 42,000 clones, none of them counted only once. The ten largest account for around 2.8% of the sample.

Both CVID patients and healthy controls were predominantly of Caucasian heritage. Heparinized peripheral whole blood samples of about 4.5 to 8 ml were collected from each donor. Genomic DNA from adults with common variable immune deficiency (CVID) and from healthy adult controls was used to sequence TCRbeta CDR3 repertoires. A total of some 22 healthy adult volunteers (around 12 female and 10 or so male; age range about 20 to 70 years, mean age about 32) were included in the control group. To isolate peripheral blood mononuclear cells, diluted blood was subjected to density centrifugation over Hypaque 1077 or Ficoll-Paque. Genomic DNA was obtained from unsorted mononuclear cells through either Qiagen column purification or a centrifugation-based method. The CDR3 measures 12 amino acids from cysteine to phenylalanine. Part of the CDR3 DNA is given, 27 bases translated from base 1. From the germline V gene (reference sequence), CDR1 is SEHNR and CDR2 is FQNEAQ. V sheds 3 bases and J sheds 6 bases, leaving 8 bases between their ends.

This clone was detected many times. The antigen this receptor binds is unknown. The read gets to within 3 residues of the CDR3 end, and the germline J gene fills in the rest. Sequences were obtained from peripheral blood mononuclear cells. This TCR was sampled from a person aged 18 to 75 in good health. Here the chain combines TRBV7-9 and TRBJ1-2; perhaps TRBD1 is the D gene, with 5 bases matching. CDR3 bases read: TGTGCCAGCAGCTTGGGGGGGGATGGC. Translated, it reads CASSLGGDG. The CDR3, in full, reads CASSLGGDGYTF.